This TCR beta chain was obtained from a study of T cell responses to AZD1222 COVID-19 vaccine. Study-wide findings and caveats: The donors showed a predominance of white British ancestry and of females, with possible underestimation of clonal diversity. Repertoire sampling happened only post peak T cell response.

A word on this clone: The antigen is not known.

The CDR3 contains 17 residues. The germline gives CDR1 SGHRS, CDR2 YFSETQ. V shed 0 bases and J shed 2 bases, with 15 bases lying between them. Assay: immunoSEQ multiplex PCR; the TCRdb copy retains only in-frame clones and omits some. The sample has approximately 120,000 clones; roughly nine tenths are singletons. The chain combines TRBV5-1 with TRBJ1-3, with D tentatively TRBD1 (6 bases). The clonotype originates from an adult in good health. Here the sequenced sample was peripheral blood, taken on day 0 of AZD1222 vaccination. The CDR3 loop reads CASSLGGPGTTGNTIYF. CDR3 in DNA: TGCGCCAGCAGCTTGGGGGGGCCCGGGACCACTGGAAACACCATATATTTT. The variable domain in full, with the rest retrieved from reference TRBV5-1 and TRBJ1-3, is KAGVTQTPRYLIKTRGQQVTLSCSPISGHRSVSWYQQTPGQGLQFLFEYFSETQRNKGNFPGRFSGRQFSNSRSEMNVSTLELGDSALYLCASSLGGPGTTGNTIYFGEGSWLTVV.